One sample yielded the 11 T cell receptor beta chains listed below, sequenced in a study of vaccination and CD4 T cells after COVID-19. Treatment noted: roughly 10-day PBMC culture with coronavirus spike peptide pools or control peptides (ViraFEST assay). The study sequenced cultured CD4+ T cell DNA using the Oncomine TCR Beta short-read assay. Each CDR3 protein gets one entry after TCRdb re-called the PCR reads with MiXCR. This table has roughly 17,000 distinct CDR3 sequences, around 32% appearing once. No cognate antigen is known for these TCRs. The sequenced sample consisted of cultured CD4+ T cells from blood. These receptors originate from a human donor with COVID-19.

This clonotype was seen only a few times. The chain joins TRBV20-1 to TRBJ2-7; 7 positions match TRBD1. Unmatched junction bases numbered 8, after V lost 6 bases and J lost 3 bases. The CDR3 spans 13 residues. Germline lookup yields CDR1 DFQATT and CDR2 SNEGSKA (reference sequence). CDR3 protein: CSAPGQAGYEQYF. The DNA for the CDR3 is TGCAGTGCACCTGGACAGGCGGGCTACGAGCAGTACTTC.

This clonotype is judged medium-sized. This rearrangement joins TRBV15 to TRBJ1-1; D is uncertain. V was clipped by 0 bases and J by 0 bases, with 14 bases between them. Germline CDR1 is LNHNV and CDR2 is YYDKDF (reference sequence). This CDR3 contains 17 residues. CDR3 protein: CATSRDGLSFMNTEAFF. DNA of the CDR3: TGTGCCACCAGCAGAGATGGACTGTCCTTCATGAACACTGAAGCTTTCTTT.

This clonotype turned up a few times. V gene TRBV20-1 combines with J gene TRBJ1-6; D is possibly TRBD1 (5 bases). Germline V gene data show CDR1 as DFQATT and CDR2 as SNEGSKA (reference sequence). CDR3 length: 15 residues. V lost 0 bases and J 1 base, leaving 7 bases between the germline ends. The CDR3 region has the DNA TGCAGTGCTAGAGAGGGGGTTTCCTATAATTCACCCCTCCACTTT. As protein: CSAREGVSYNSPLHF.

In its sample, this clonotype was seen once. The chain employs TRBV5-5 and TRBJ1-2; D unresolved. The CDR3 extends over 13 amino acids. The V end lost 0 bases, the J end lost 4 bases, and 7 bases lay between the germline ends. CDR1 and CDR2 from the germline V gene are SGHKS and YYEKEE (reference sequence). CDR3 protein: CASSLAGSYGYTF. The CDR3 coding sequence is TGTGCCAGCAGCTTGGCTGGGAGCTATGGCTACACCTTC.

V gene TRBV6-2 or TRBV6-3 combines with J gene TRBJ1-5; 10 nucleotides agree with TRBD1. There are 17 residues in the CDR3. CDR1 and CDR2 (germline): MNHEY, SVGEGT. V shed 4 bases, J shed 0 bases, and the junction held 6 bases outside the gene matches. The CDR3 DNA sequence: TGTGCCAGCAGTTTGGGACAGGGGAAGCATAGCAATCAGCCCCAGCATTTT. Its translation is CASSLGQGKHSNQPQHF.

The J gene is TRBJ1-5, the V gene TRBV19; possible D gene TRBD1, 5 bases. Trimming removed 3 bases at V and 2 bases at J, with 17 bases between. The CDR3 is made up of 17 amino acids. Germline V gene data show CDR1 as LNHDA and CDR2 as SQIVND (reference sequence). In DNA form, the CDR3 reads TGTGCCAGTAGTATCCCCGGGGGTCCAAGGCGCAATCAGCCCCAGCATTTT. It encodes CASSIPGGPRRNQPQHF.

The chain joins TRBV5-4 to TRBJ2-5, with 7 bases aligning to TRBD2. With 5 bases clipped from V and 1 base from J, the junction kept 5 bases outside the gene matches. Germline V CDR1 and CDR2: SGHNT, YYREEE (reference sequence). The CDR3 covers 14 residues. CDR3 sequence: CASRGGTAQETQYF. The CDR3 nucleotides are TGTGCCAGCAGGGGAGGGACCGCCCAAGAGACCCAGTACTTC.

This clonotype was detected only a few times. The V call is TRBV28, the J call TRBJ1-5; a weak D match, TRBD1 (5 bases). CDR1 and CDR2 (germline): MDHEN, SYDVKM. This CDR3 has 13 residues. The V end was cut by 5 bases, the J end by 6 bases, with 11 bases between. CDR3 sequence (DNA): TGTGCCAGCAGTGGGGACCCACGTCAGCCCCAGCATTTT. As protein: CASSGDPRQPQHF.

This clonotype was detected a few times. The rearrangement links TRBV20-1 to TRBJ1-5; D might be TRBD1 (6 bases). V lost 4 bases, J lost 4 bases, and 14 bases lay in between. The CDR3 is made up of 14 amino acids. Germline CDR1 DFQATT, CDR2 SNEGSKA (reference sequence). The CDR3 here is CSATSRGSNQPQHF. CDR3 DNA: TGCAGTGCTACGTCCAGGGGAAGTAATCAGCCCCAGCATTTT.

The gene calls are TRBV20-1 and TRBJ2-2; D not resolved. This CDR3 contains 15 residues. Deletions cut 1 base from V and 3 bases from J, with 12 bases between. In germline, CDR1 is DFQATT, CDR2 SNEGSKA (reference sequence). CDR3 residues: CSARVPSGDTGELFF. CDR3 in DNA: TGCAGTGCTAGAGTACCAAGTGGGGACACCGGGGAGCTGTTTTTT.

This clonotype showed up just a few times. The chain links TRBV25-1 to TRBJ1-2; D is uncertain. Trimming removed 7 bases at V and 4 bases at J, with 13 bases between. Germline loops: CDR1 MGHDK, CDR2 SYGVNS. This CDR3 region has 13 residues. The CDR3 DNA reads TGTGCCAGCACTCCCTCGGGCGGCTATGGCTACACCTTC. Protein: CASTPSGGYGYTF.